This T cell receptor beta chain was recovered during a study of CD8 T cells in ankylosing spondylitis. Study-wide results and limits: The authors reported significant enrichment of disease-linked clones in matched ankylosing spondylitis synovial fluid. A TCR beta motif made of 7 to 9 highly homologous variants seemed typical of ankylosing spondylitis blood.

About this clonotype: Antigen unknown.

It was by quantitative 5'-RACE with molecular barcodes that TCR beta libraries were made. TCRdb analysed the 5' RACE reads with MiXCR anew, one entry per CDR3 protein. The sample has 750,000 to 850,000 distinct CDR3 sequences, approximately 12% seen once. The V segment lost 3 bases and the J segment 7 bases; nucleotides outside the gene matches: 7. This CDR3 region has 14 residues. Germline values: CDR1 DFQATT, CDR2 SNEGSKA (reference sequence). V usage is TRBV20-1 and J usage is TRBJ2-1; TRBD2 matches 9 bases. This TCR came from a male donor with ankylosing spondylitis. The sequenced sample was blood, either unsorted or a sorted T cell fraction (not recorded which). CDR3 coding DNA: TGCAGTGCTAGTACAGCGGGAGGCCCAAATGAGCAGTTCTTC. It encodes CSASTAGGPNEQFF.